One sample yielded the 21 T cell receptor beta chains listed below, sequenced in a study of beta chain features in type 1 diabetes (dated by TCRdb to the late 2010s). The protocol used for the library was the immunoSEQ multiplex PCR assay. The entire amount of isolated RNA was reverse transcribed using the High Capacity cDNA Reverse Transcription Kit, so the sequenced TCRB transcripts were expressed ones. Held by TCRdb, this immuneACCESS table contains in-frame sequences only and omits some clones. Under half of the omission traces to an unresolved V gene where checked; the cause of the rest is unknown. The sample includes 350,000 to 450,000 clones, with roughly 13% observed a single time. The ten top clones hold roughly 0.038% of the sample. Sequencing was done on a sample of naive CD4+ T cells from blood. The cell subset or site label of this sample denotes: true naive CD4+ T cells. These receptors were collected from a man aged 25 to 45 in good health.

The chain carries TRBV13 and TRBJ1-4, with a weak D call TRBD1 (5 bases). This CDR3 has 12 amino acids. Trimming took 5 bases from V and 10 from J, leaving 11 bases between them. Germline V gives CDR1 PRHDT, CDR2 FYEKMQ (reference sequence). Here the CDR3 reads CASSPPGGKLFF. CDR3 sequence (DNA): TGTGCCAGCAGCCCCCCTGGGGGAAAACTGTTTTTT.

This clone was counted only a few times. In the same sample, other DNA sequences code for this CDR3. This chain connects TRBV7-9 to TRBJ2-5; a weak D match, TRBD1 (5 bases). Trimming stripped 1 base from V and 2 bases from J, with 5 bases between. Germline V lookup: CDR1 SEHNR, CDR2 FQNEAQ (reference sequence). The CDR3 has 13 residues. The CDR3 region has the DNA TGTGCCAGCAGCTTAGGACAGCAAGAGACCCAGTACTTC. This gives the protein CASSLGQQETQYF.

Written as DNA, the CDR3 is TGTGCCATCAGGGGGCAAGGAGAGAATGAAAAACTGTTTTTT. Amino acid sequence: CAIRGQGENEKLFF. The V gene is TRBV10-3, the J gene TRBJ1-4, with a tentative D call TRBD1 (5 bases). The CDR3 runs to 14 residues. The V and J ends lost 6 bases and 5 bases respectively, with 13 bases between them. Germline lookup yields CDR1 ENHRY and CDR2 SYGVKD.

The rearrangement links TRBV29-1 to TRBJ1-2; D remains ambiguous. The germline CDR1 and CDR2 sequences are SQVTM and ANQGSEA. Trimming removed 7 bases from V and 9 bases from J, with 15 bases in between. This CDR3 is 11 amino acids long. The CDR3 region is CSGYGESSYTF. The CDR3 DNA reads TGCAGCGGCTATGGAGAGTCAAGCTACACCTTC.

The rearrangement joins TRBV29-1 to TRBJ1-1; D remains unclear. The CDR3 loop spans 13 amino acids. V was clipped by 6 bases and J by 5 bases, with 16 bases between them. The germline CDR1 and CDR2 sequences are SQVTM and ANQGSEA. CDR3 loop: CSVRVGGSTEAFF. The CDR3 DNA reads as TGCAGCGTCCGAGTTGGCGGATCGACTGAAGCTTTCTTT.

V is TRBV4-1 and J is TRBJ2-3, with a possible D match to TRBD2 (5 bases). Germline V gene data show CDR1 as MGHRA and CDR2 as YSYEKL. The CDR3 is 15 amino acids. The V and J ends lost 0 bases and 7 bases respectively, with 14 bases between them. CDR3 amino acids: CASSQEALAANTQYF. In nucleotides, the CDR3 is TGCGCCAGCAGCCAAGAGGCTCTAGCCGCCAATACGCAGTATTTT.

With respect to this clone: In the same sample, other DNA sequences code for this CDR3. The chain links TRBV18 to TRBJ1-1, with no clear D. CDR3 length: 13 residues. With 1 base removed from V and 0 bases from J, the gap between germline ends came to 3 bases. CDR1 and CDR2 (germline): KGHSH, LQKENI. The CDR3 here is CASSPQVNTEAFF. The CDR3 DNA follows: TGTGCCAGCTCACCACAGGTGAACACTGAAGCTTTCTTT.

Only a few counts were recorded for this clone. V is TRBV7-3 and J is TRBJ2-3; possibly TRBD2 for D (5 bases). Per germline, CDR1 SGHTA and CDR2 FQGTGA. V was cut by 3 bases and J by 3 bases, with 10 bases left in between. The CDR3 has 14 amino acids. CDR3 nucleotides: TGTGCCAGCAGCTTTGGTGGGAGTACAGATACGCAGTATTTT. Protein product: CASSFGGSTDTQYF.

This clone has a handful of counts. This sample includes further DNA sequences coding for the same CDR3. This chain links TRBV20-1 with TRBJ1-1, with a weak D call TRBD1 (5 bases). Per the germline V gene, CDR1 is DFQATT and CDR2 is SNEGSKA (reference sequence). Trimming removed 6 bases at V and 2 bases at J, with 7 bases between. The CDR3 runs to 11 residues. Here the CDR3 reads CSAGRNTEAFF. The DNA for the CDR3 is TGCAGTGCGGGGCGAAACACTGAAGCTTTCTTT.

V is TRBV2 and J is TRBJ2-3, with D perhaps matching TRBD1 or TRBD2 (6 bases each). In germline, CDR1 is SNHLY, CDR2 FYNNEI. Trimming stripped 5 bases from V and 4 bases from J, with 10 bases between. The CDR3 has 13 residues. CDR3 sequence: CASSTGASDTQYF. CDR3 coding DNA: TGTGCCAGCAGTACGGGGGCTTCAGATACGCAGTATTTT. Combining the CDR3 with reference TRBV2 and TRBJ2-3 gives the whole variable domain EPEVTQTPSHQVTQMGQEVILRCVPISNHLYFYWYRQILGQKVEFLVSFYNNEISEKSEIFDDQFSVERPDGSNFTLKIRSTKLEDSAMYFCASSTGASDTQYFGPGTRLTVL.

The chain has TRBV25-1 and TRBJ1-4, with TRBD1 matching over 7 bases. V shed 8 bases and J 8 bases; nucleotides not matched to a gene: 2. In germline, CDR1 is MGHDK, CDR2 SYGVNS. The CDR3 is 11 amino acids. The CDR3 loop reads CASRGGEKLFF. The CDR3 coding sequence is TGTGCCAGCCGAGGGGGCGAAAAACTGTTTTTT.

This clone was detected only a few times. The same CDR3 is also encoded by other DNA sequences in this sample. The chain carries TRBV5-1 and TRBJ2-5, with D tentatively TRBD2 (5 bases). CDR1 SGHRS and CDR2 YFSETQ come from the germline V gene. V shed 5 bases and J shed 1 base, with 12 bases lying between them. The length of the CDR3 is 14 residues. The CDR3: CASSPADFQETQYF. The CDR3 DNA reads as TGCGCCAGCAGTCCAGCGGACTTCCAAGAGACCCAGTACTTC.

The chain joins TRBV5-6 to TRBJ1-2; D ambiguous. Germline CDR1 is SGHDT and CDR2 is YYEEEE. Trimming took 1 base from V and 2 from J, leaving 6 bases between them. The CDR3 loop spans 13 amino acids. The CDR3: CASSLLVNYGYTF. The CDR3 DNA follows: TGTGCCAGCAGCTTGTTGGTAAACTATGGCTACACCTTC.

This clone showed up just a few times. The chain uses TRBV4-3 and TRBJ2-1, with D uncertain. Trimming left V 0 bases short and J 9 bases short, with 24 bases between. The germline gives CDR1 LGHNA, CDR2 YSLEER. The CDR3 extends over 18 amino acids. CDR3 DNA: TGCGCCAGCAGCCAAGACCCGACCCGGGCCCATCGTAGCAGTGAGCAGTTCTTC. This encodes CASSQDPTRAHRSSEQFF.

In its sample, this clone was seen a few times. The chain joins TRBV30 to TRBJ2-3; the D is unclear. Trimming removed 4 bases from V and 5 bases from J, with 7 bases in between. The CDR3 contains 11 residues. CDR1 is GTSNPN and CDR2 is SVGIG in the germline V gene (reference sequence). The CDR3 loop is CAWNSLDTQYF. The CDR3 DNA reads as TGTGCCTGGAATAGTTTAGATACGCAGTATTTT. The entire variable domain, with the rest obtained from reference TRBV30 and TRBJ2-3, is as follows: SQTIHQWPATLVQPVGSPLSLECTVEGTSNPNLYWYRQAAGRGLQLLFYSVGIGQISSEVPQNLSASRPQDRQFILSSKKLLLSDSGFYLCAWNSLDTQYFGPGTRLTVL.

This clone was recorded a few times. V gene TRBV5-4 combines with J gene TRBJ2-7; 11 bases are shared with TRBD1. V trimming: 0 bases; J trimming: 5 bases; junction bases outside the gene matches: 7. The CDR3 covers 16 residues. Germline-derived CDR1 and CDR2 are SGHNT and YYREEE (reference sequence). CDR3 in DNA: TGTGCCAGCAGCTTGGCCGGGCTGGACAGGGGGCACGAGCAGTACTTC. Its protein product is CASSLAGLDRGHEQYF.

In this sample, this clone turned up a few times. This chain joins TRBV25-1 and TRBJ2-5; the D is unclear. Germline V gene data show CDR1 as MGHDK and CDR2 as SYGVNS. CDR3 size: 15 residues. V gave up 6 bases and J gave up 4 bases, with 18 bases separating them. The CDR3 loop is CASSFFADGRETQYF. CDR3 DNA: TGTGCCAGCAGCTTCTTCGCCGACGGGCGAGAGACCCAGTACTTC.

The J gene is TRBJ2-3, the V gene TRBV6-6, with 9 bases identical to TRBD1. V lost 7 bases and J lost 2; bases outside the gene matches: 10. Germline CDR1 and CDR2: MNHNY and SVGAGI (reference sequence). This CDR3 has 16 residues. The DNA of the CDR3 is TGTGCCAGCACCAGATCCGGGACAGGGCTCACAGATACGCAGTATTTT. It specifies CASTRSGTGLTDTQYF.

This sequence joins TRBV11-2 and TRBJ2-5, with TRBD1 identical over 9 bases. The germline V gene encodes CDR1 SGHAT and CDR2 FQNNGV. Trimming at V came to 5 bases and at J to 3 bases, leaving 4 bases not matched to a gene. This CDR3 comprises 14 residues. As DNA, the CDR3 is TGTGCCAGCAGCCACCGGACAGGGGAAGAGACCCAGTACTTC. This gives the protein CASSHRTGEETQYF.

This clone was seen only a few times. The chain employs TRBV9 and TRBJ1-3; a weak D match, TRBD1 (5 bases). CDR1 and CDR2 (germline): SGDLS, YYNGEE. The CDR3 length is 15 residues. Trimming took off 3 bases at V and 0 bases at J, with 10 bases between the two ends. CDR3 protein: CASSAGTPSGNTIYF. The DNA of the CDR3 is TGTGCCAGCAGCGCGGGGACCCCCTCTGGAAACACCATATATTTT.

This clone was seen only a few times. The chain is built from TRBV5-1 and TRBJ2-1, with D possibly TRBD2 on 5 matching bases. Trimming stripped 4 bases from V and 9 bases from J, with 14 bases between. The germline V gene encodes CDR1 SGHRS and CDR2 YFSETQ. The CDR3 spans 13 residues. CDR3 region: CASSLQDWSEQFF. The DNA of the CDR3 is TGCGCCAGCAGCCTCCAGGACTGGAGTGAGCAGTTCTTC.